The following is a T cell receptor beta chain sequence with its context. Participants classified as exposed had met a COVID-19 case within 2 weeks before study entry. The data were obtained in a study of blood T cell repertoires in COVID-19. This CDR3 comprises 17 residues. From germline, CDR1 is SQVTM and CDR2 ANQGSEA. V was clipped by 3 bases and J by 11 bases; unmatched bases: 24. Per the original data handling: Reference gene primer amplification yielded estimated nucleated cell counts. Assay used: immunoSEQ multiplex PCR; TCRdb lists only in-frame clones, some missing. V and J calls and clone size follow that table, whereas D and trimming were derived from the DNA. The sample lists 350,000 to 450,000 clones, roughly nine tenths occurring once.

This clonotype originated in a woman aged 40 to 55 who had been exposed to COVID-19. Material: PBMCs or T cells enriched from blood (not recorded which). V is TRBV29-1 and J is TRBJ1-1, with 7 bases aligning to TRBD1. The CDR3 is CSVDGLDTDRVQSKAFF. CDR3 nucleotide sequence: TGCAGCGTTGACGGTCTGGATACTGACAGGGTACAGTCTAAGGCTTTCTTT.